Presented here are 25 T cell receptor beta chains from one specimen sequenced in a study of blood T cell repertoires in COVID-19. Assay used: immunoSEQ multiplex PCR; TCRdb lists only in-frame clones, some missing. The repertoire holds 300,000 to 350,000 clones, nearly 90% seen once, with 4% to 5.5% in the top ten. The sequencing input was PBMCs or T cells enriched from blood (not recorded which). Every receptor here comes from a woman aged 18-29 years with acute COVID-19.

This rearrangement joins TRBV11-2 to TRBJ2-2, with D tentatively TRBD1 (5 bases). Germline V gives CDR1 SGHAT, CDR2 FQNNGV. The ends were cut back, 6 bases at V and 5 bases at J, with 16 bases in the middle. The CDR3 is 15 amino acids. This chain's CDR3 is CASRYRPLKTGELFF. The CDR3 bases are TGTGCCAGCAGATACAGGCCACTAAAGACCGGGGAGCTGTTTTTT. Full variable domain (outside the CDR3, taken from reference TRBV11-2 and TRBJ2-2): EAGVAQSPRYKIIEKRQSVAFWCNPISGHATLYWYQQILGQGPKLLIQFQNNGVVDDSQLPKDRFSAERLKGVDSTLKIQPAKLEDSAVYLCASRYRPLKTGELFFGEGSRLTVL.

CDR3 in DNA: TGTGCCAGTAGTACCTCCGGGACAGGGTTCCCAGATACGCAGTATTTT. Protein: CASSTSGTGFPDTQYF. The J gene is TRBJ2-3, the V gene TRBV19; 9 nucleotides align to TRBD1. Looked up from germline, CDR1 is LNHDA and CDR2 is SQIVND (reference sequence). V trimming: 4 bases; J trimming: 4 bases; junction bases outside the gene matches: 9. The CDR3 is 16 amino acids.

This clone was recorded only once. The V and J genes are TRBV24-1 and TRBJ2-3; 10 bases fit TRBD2. The junction had 13 bases not matched to a gene; V was cut back by 4 bases and J by 4 bases. The CDR3 is 18 amino acids. CDR1 KGHDR and CDR2 SFDVKD come from the germline V gene. The DNA for the CDR3 is TGTGCCACCAGTGACCCCTTCAAGCGAGCGGGAGGGTCAGATACGCAGTATTTT. It specifies CATSDPFKRAGGSDTQYF.

This clone has only one observation. The chain joins TRBV27 to TRBJ2-1, with 7 bases fitting TRBD2. The junction had 6 bases not matched to a gene; V was cut back by 7 bases and J by 3 bases. CDR3 length equals 14 residues. The germline CDR1 and CDR2 sequences are MNHEY and SMNVEV (reference sequence). The CDR3 sequence is CASTGGSGYNEQFF. CDR3 coding DNA: TGTGCCAGCACCGGCGGGAGTGGCTACAATGAGCAGTTCTTC.

J is TRBJ2-2 and V is TRBV19; D call uncertain. This CDR3 comprises 12 residues. Per germline, CDR1 LNHDA and CDR2 SQIVND (reference sequence). The V end was cut by 10 bases, the J end by 1 base, with 7 bases between. The CDR3 nucleotides are TGTGCCACCCGTAGGAACACCGGGGAGCTGTTTTTT. Residues: CATRRNTGELFF.

The V gene is TRBV7-3, the J gene TRBJ1-5; maybe TRBD1 (6 bases). The CDR3 is made up of 13 amino acids. Trimming stripped 5 bases from V and 4 bases from J, with 9 bases between. Germline V gene data show CDR1 as SGHTA and CDR2 as FQGTGA. In DNA, the CDR3 is TGTGCCAGCAGCGCCGACAGGAATCAGCCCCAGCATTTT. Translating it yields CASSADRNQPQHF.

The chain carries TRBV5-1 and TRBJ1-1; D unresolved. The V and J ends lost 3 bases and 1 base respectively, with 10 bases between them. The length of the CDR3 is 14 residues. The V gene's germline CDR1 is SGHRS and CDR2 YFSETQ. The CDR3 protein is CASSSRPANTEAFF. CDR3 bases: TGCGCCAGCAGCTCTAGACCGGCGAACACTGAAGCTTTCTTT.

The rearrangement joins TRBV12-3 or TRBV12-4 to TRBJ1-2; D is unresolved. V lost 7 bases to trimming and J lost 7 bases, with 13 bases between them. There are 12 residues in the CDR3. CDR3 sequence reads: CASTPGYRGYTF. DNA of the CDR3: TGTGCCAGCACCCCCGGTTACCGTGGCTACACCTTC.

V is TRBV12-3 or TRBV12-4 and J is TRBJ1-3; possibly TRBD1 for D (5 bases). CDR3 length equals 13 residues. Trimming took off 5 bases at V and 3 bases at J, with 8 bases between the two ends. CDR3 DNA: TGTGCCAGCAGTACTGACAGTGGAAACACCATATATTTT. Translation: CASSTDSGNTIYF.

The chain is built from TRBV28 and TRBJ1-3; 9 positions agree with TRBD1. Germline assignment: CDR1 MDHEN and CDR2 SYDVKM. Trimming at V came to 5 bases and at J to 6 bases, leaving 11 bases not matched to a gene. There are 16 residues in the CDR3. The DNA for the CDR3 is TGTGCCAGCAGTCCCCTTGGGGGGACAGGGATAAACACCATATATTTT. Its translation: CASSPLGGTGINTIYF.

The chain is built from TRBV27 and TRBJ1-5; D perhaps matches TRBD1 (5 bases). There are 16 residues in the CDR3. The germline V and J ends were trimmed by 7 bases and 1 base, with 17 bases remaining between them. The germline V gene encodes CDR1 MNHEY and CDR2 SMNVEV (reference sequence). The CDR3 coding sequence is TGTGCCAGCAAGGCGACAGCGGGATGGAGCAATCAGCCCCAGCATTTT. It yields the protein CASKATAGWSNQPQHF.

The rearrangement links TRBV28 to TRBJ2-2; 8 bases fit TRBD2. The CDR3 runs to 17 residues. The J segment lost 5 bases and the V segment lost 3 bases, leaving 11 bases of the junction unmatched. CDR1 is MDHEN and CDR2 is SYDVKM in the germline V gene. CDR3 in amino acids: CASSFGGGGLGTGELFF. CDR3 sequence (DNA): TGTGCCAGCAGTTTCGGCGGCGGGGGGCTGGGGACCGGGGAGCTGTTTTTT.

This sequence joins TRBV7-9 and TRBJ2-1; a weak D match, TRBD1 (5 bases). Looked up from germline, CDR1 is SEHNR and CDR2 is FQNEAQ (reference sequence). V was cut by 1 base and J by 8 bases, with 9 bases left in between. CDR3 length: 13 amino acids. Here the CDR3 reads CASSLEGLDEQFF. CDR3 coding DNA: TGTGCCAGCAGCTTAGAGGGGCTGGATGAGCAGTTCTTC.

The CDR3 sequence is CASMGRQGIEPQHF. CDR3 nucleotide sequence: TGTGCCAGTATGGGCCGACAGGGCATAGAGCCCCAGCATTTT. V and J are TRBV19 and TRBJ1-5, with TRBD1 matching 7 bases. Germline CDR1 and CDR2: LNHDA and SQIVND (reference sequence). With V trimmed by 7 bases and J by 8 bases, 11 bases remained unmatched. CDR3 length: 14 residues.

The rearrangement joins TRBV19 to TRBJ1-2; TRBD1 aligns across 12 bases. Trimming took 3 bases from V and 7 from J; bases not matched to a gene: 6. The CDR3 consists of 15 residues. Per germline, CDR1 LNHDA and CDR2 SQIVND (reference sequence). The CDR3 bases are TGTGCCAGTAGTATGAGGGGACAGGGGGCGCCTGGCTACACCTTC. This sequence encodes CASSMRGQGAPGYTF.

The rearrangement links TRBV5-1 to TRBJ1-6, with TRBD1 matching over 8 bases. The trim removed 3 bases at V and 7 bases at J, leaving 6 bases unmatched. Germline V CDR1 and CDR2: SGHRS, YFSETQ. This CDR3 has 15 residues. DNA of the CDR3: TGCGCCAGCAGCTACCGGACAGGGATAAATTCACCCCTCCACTTT. Its translation is CASSYRTGINSPLHF.

The gene calls are TRBV15 and TRBJ2-1, with TRBD2 identical over 9 bases. Germline V CDR1 and CDR2: LNHNV, YYDKDF (reference sequence). V shed 4 bases, J shed 7 bases, and the junction held 14 bases outside the gene matches. This CDR3 comprises 17 residues. In DNA, the CDR3 is TGTGCCACCAGCACAATGGGTATAGCGGGGGATGGGAATGAGCAGTTCTTC. Translating it yields CATSTMGIAGDGNEQFF. Together with reference TRBV15 and TRBJ2-1, the CDR3 gives the full variable domain: DAMVIQNPRYQVTQFGKPVTLSCSQTLNHNVMYWYQQKSSQAPKLLFHYYDKDFNNEADTPDNFQSRRPNTSFCFLDIRSPGLGDTAMYLCATSTMGIAGDGNEQFFGPGTRLTVL.

J is TRBJ2-3 and V is TRBV5-1; no reliable D call. There are 13 residues in the CDR3. Deletions cut 1 base from V and 3 bases from J, with 6 bases between. Germline assignment: CDR1 SGHRS and CDR2 YFSETQ. The CDR3 sequence is CASSLWQTDTQYF. The CDR3 nucleotides read TGCGCCAGCAGCTTGTGGCAGACAGATACGCAGTATTTT.

The chain carries TRBV6-2 or TRBV6-3 and TRBJ2-7; D might be TRBD1 (6 bases). Trimming removed 4 bases from V and 3 bases from J, with 16 bases in between. The germline gives CDR1 MNHEY, CDR2 SVGEGT. CDR3 length equals 15 residues. The CDR3 DNA reads TGTGCCAGCAGTTTTACAGGGTCAGGTCTCTACGAGCAGTACTTC. Its protein is CASSFTGSGLYEQYF.

The J gene is TRBJ2-7, the V gene TRBV7-9; no firm D call. V dropped 5 bases and J dropped 7 bases, with 15 bases sitting between them. This CDR3 is built from 13 residues. Germline assignment: CDR1 SEHNR and CDR2 FQNEAQ (reference sequence). The CDR3: CASSVLPLVEQYF. The DNA of the CDR3 is TGTGCCAGCAGCGTACTCCCGCTAGTGGAGCAGTACTTC.

The rearrangement uses TRBV27 and TRBJ2-3, with TRBD2 identical over 8 bases. With V trimmed by 4 bases and J by 4 bases, 7 bases remained unmatched. This CDR3 is 15 amino acids long. Germline CDR1 reads MNHEY; CDR2 reads SMNVEV (reference sequence). The CDR3 loop reads CASSSWASGSDTQYF. CDR3 in DNA: TGTGCCAGCAGTTCGTGGGCTAGCGGGTCAGATACGCAGTATTTT.

Comment on this clone: Other nucleotide sequences from this sample produce the same CDR3. The chain carries TRBV7-9 and TRBJ1-2, with 7 bases aligning to TRBD1. The CDR3 loop spans 13 amino acids. Germline lookup yields CDR1 SEHNR and CDR2 FQNEAQ (reference sequence). With 1 base clipped from V and 7 bases from J, the junction kept 3 bases outside the gene matches. Here the CDR3 reads CASSLGQGFGYTF. CDR3 nucleotide sequence: TGTGCCAGCAGCTTAGGACAGGGATTTGGCTACACCTTC.

The V and J genes are TRBV30 and TRBJ2-7; weak D call: TRBD1 (5 bases). The V gene's germline CDR1 is GTSNPN and CDR2 SVGIG (reference sequence). This CDR3 is 13 amino acids long. Trimming removed 0 bases from V and 6 bases from J, with 12 bases in between. CDR3 DNA: TGTGCCTGGAGTGTAGAAGGGGATGGCGAGCAGTACTTC. This gives the protein CAWSVEGDGEQYF.

This clone was seen a handful of times. This chain links TRBV27 with TRBJ2-7, with a tentative D call TRBD1 (5 bases). Trimming left V 10 bases short and J 1 base short, with 17 bases between. The V gene's germline CDR1 is MNHEY and CDR2 SMNVEV (reference sequence). The CDR3 is made up of 14 amino acids. CDR3 amino acids: CATRKTQESYEQYF. Here the CDR3 DNA reads TGTGCCACCAGAAAGACACAGGAGTCCTACGAGCAGTACTTC.

The sample holds one count of this clone. The V call is TRBV5-1, the J call TRBJ2-1; 7 positions match TRBD2. Germline trimming cut 4 bases from V and 4 bases from J; bases unmatched to any gene: 11. The CDR3 is 16 residues long. CDR1 and CDR2 (germline): SGHRS, YFSETQ. DNA of the CDR3: TGCGCCAGCAGCGACACTAGCGACTTATTTTACAATGAGCAGTTCTTC. It yields the protein CASSDTSDLFYNEQFF.